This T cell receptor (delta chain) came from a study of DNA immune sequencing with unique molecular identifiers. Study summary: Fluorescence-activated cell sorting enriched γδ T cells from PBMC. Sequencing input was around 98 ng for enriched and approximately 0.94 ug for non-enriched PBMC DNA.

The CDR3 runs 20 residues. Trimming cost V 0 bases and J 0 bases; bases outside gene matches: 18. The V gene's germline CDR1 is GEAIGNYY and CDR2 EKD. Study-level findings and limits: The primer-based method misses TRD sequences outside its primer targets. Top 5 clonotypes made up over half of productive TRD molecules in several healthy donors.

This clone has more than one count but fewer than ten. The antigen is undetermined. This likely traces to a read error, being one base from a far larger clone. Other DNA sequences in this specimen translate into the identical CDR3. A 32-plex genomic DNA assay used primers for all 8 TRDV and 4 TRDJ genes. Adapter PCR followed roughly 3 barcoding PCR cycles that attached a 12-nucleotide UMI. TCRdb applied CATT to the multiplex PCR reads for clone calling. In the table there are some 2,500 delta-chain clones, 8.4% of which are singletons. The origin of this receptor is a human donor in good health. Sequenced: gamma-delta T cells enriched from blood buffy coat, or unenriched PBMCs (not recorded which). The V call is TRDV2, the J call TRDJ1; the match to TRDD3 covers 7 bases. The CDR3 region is CACDTLRVSGGHEYTDKLIF. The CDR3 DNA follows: TGTGCCTGTGACACCCTGAGGGTTTCTGGGGGGCACGAGTACACCGATAAACTCATCTTT.